The next 15 T cell receptor beta chains were all read from a single sample in a study of Tregs in tolerant kidney transplant recipients. Data came from immunoSEQ multiplex PCR; TCRdb stores just in-frame clones and leaves some out. The sample includes about 83,000 clones, 95% to 98% of them seen just once. This sample comprised CD4+ T cells from blood, obtained before the transplant. The receptors come from a human donor who received a combined kidney and bone marrow transplant.

The chain combines TRBV27 with TRBJ2-1, with 7 bases aligning to TRBD2. J was trimmed by 8 bases and V by 4 bases; bases with no gene match: 8. The germline V gene has CDR1 MNHEY and CDR2 SMNVEV (reference sequence). CDR3 size: 14 residues. The CDR3 nucleotides read TGTGCCAGCAGTTCACCCCGACTAGCCCATGAGCAGTTCTTC. It specifies CASSSPRLAHEQFF.

The V and J genes are TRBV5-5 and TRBJ2-7; 8 nucleotides align to TRBD1. The germline gives CDR1 SGHKS, CDR2 YYEKEE (reference sequence). The CDR3 contains 15 residues. The junction had 6 bases not matched to a gene; V was cut back by 0 bases and J by 4 bases. The CDR3 sequence is CASSLVWGDRYEQYF. The DNA for the CDR3 is TGTGCCAGCAGCTTGGTGTGGGGGGACAGGTACGAGCAGTACTTC.

The J gene is TRBJ1-4, the V gene TRBV29-1; possible D gene TRBD1, 5 bases. Looked up from germline, CDR1 is SQVTM and CDR2 is ANQGSEA. With 7 bases removed from V and 5 bases from J, the gap between germline ends came to 17 bases. The CDR3 consists of 14 residues. CDR3 loop: CSGSFGGSNEKLFF. In nucleotides, the CDR3 is TGCAGCGGCTCTTTTGGGGGGTCCAATGAAAAACTGTTTTTT. The entire variable domain, with the rest obtained from reference TRBV29-1 and TRBJ1-4, is as follows: SAVISQKPSRDICQRGTSLTIQCQVDSQVTMMFWYRQQPGQSLTLIATANQGSEATYESGFVIDKFPISRPNLTFSTLTVSNMSPEDSSIYLCSGSFGGSNEKLFFGSGTQLSVL.

This chain connects TRBV10-3 to TRBJ2-1; D gene uncertain. CDR1 is ENHRY and CDR2 is SYGVKD in the germline V gene. V dropped 0 bases and J dropped 5 bases, with 14 bases sitting between them. This CDR3 has 16 residues. The CDR3 is CAISESFRGANNEQFF. CDR3 DNA sequence: TGTGCCATCAGTGAGTCTTTTCGTGGAGCGAACAATGAGCAGTTCTTC.

The chain carries TRBV4-3 and TRBJ2-1; D possibly corresponds to TRBD2 (6 bases). Per germline, CDR1 LGHNA and CDR2 YSLEER. The CDR3 contains 14 residues. Trimming pared 1 base from V and 14 bases from J, leaving 18 bases between. The CDR3 sequence: CASSQGEAGSRKFF. The CDR3 DNA reads TGCGCCAGCAGCCAAGGCGAGGCGGGATCTCGAAAGTTCTTC.

The rearrangement joins TRBV6-1 to TRBJ2-3; D is unclear. There are 11 residues in the CDR3. From germline, CDR1 is MNHNS and CDR2 SASEGT. Trimming pared 2 bases from V and 13 bases from J, leaving 10 bases between. The CDR3, as DNA: TGTGCCAGCAGTGAAAACCGGTTGGAGTATTTT. It translates to CASSENRLEYF.

V and J are TRBV14 and TRBJ2-7; 10 bases align to TRBD2. The CDR3 totals 17 residues. CDR1 and CDR2 (germline): SGHDN, FVKESK. Trimming cost V 0 bases and J 0 bases; bases outside gene matches: 5. For the CDR3, the DNA is TGTGCCAGCAGCCAAGATATAGCGGGAGGACTCTCCTACGAGCAGTACTTC. It translates to CASSQDIAGGLSYEQYF.

The rearrangement links TRBV19 to TRBJ2-7; D might be TRBD1 (6 bases). CDR1 and CDR2 from the germline V gene are LNHDA and SQIVND (reference sequence). Trimming took 1 base from V and 7 from J, leaving 14 bases between them. The CDR3 totals 14 residues. CDR3 coding DNA: TGTGCCAGTAGTATAGCGGACAGTCGGTTGGAGCAGTACTTC. It specifies CASSIADSRLEQYF. The variable domain in full, completed from reference TRBV19 and TRBJ2-7, reads DGGITQSPKYLFRKEGQNVTLSCEQNLNHDAMYWYRQDPGQGLRLIYYSQIVNDFQKGDIAEGYSVSREKKESFPLTVTSAQKNPTAFYLCASSIADSRLEQYFGPGTRLTVT.

Regarding this clone: Germline and junction disagree at one end, which may indicate a read error. The chain recombines TRBV7-2 with TRBJ2-1; 8 bases align to TRBD2. CDR1 SGHTA and CDR2 FQGNSA come from the germline V gene. CDR3 size: 15 residues. CDR3 nucleotide sequence: TGTGCCAGCAACTTAGCGGGGAGCTCCTACAATGAGCAGTTCTTC. Protein product: CASNLAGSSYNEQFF.

The chain links TRBV7-3 to TRBJ2-1; tentatively, D is TRBD2 (5 bases). The CDR3 length is 16 residues. Trimming left V 2 bases short and J 3 bases short, with 14 bases between. Germline V gene sequence: CDR1 SGHTA, CDR2 FQGTGA. DNA for the CDR3: TGTGCCAGCAGCTTAGGGCCGGGAAGAGGCTACAATGAGCAGTTCTTC. Its protein product is CASSLGPGRGYNEQFF. Looking up the rest from reference TRBV7-3 and TRBJ2-1 gives the full variable domain: GAGVSQTPSNKVTEKGKYVELRCDPISGHTALYWYRQSLGQGPEFLIYFQGTGAADDSGLPNDRFFAVRPEGSVSTLKIQRTERGDSAVYLCASSLGPGRGYNEQFFGPGTRLTVL.

This chain joins TRBV6-1 and TRBJ2-2, with D possibly TRBD2 on 6 matching bases. V lost 6 bases and J lost 6, with 11 bases in between. The CDR3 runs to 13 residues. Germline V CDR1 and CDR2: MNHNS, SASEGT. CDR3: CASRNGGAGELFF. CDR3 sequence (DNA): TGTGCCAGCAGAAACGGGGGTGCCGGGGAGCTGTTTTTT.

J is TRBJ2-3 and V is TRBV4-3; the match to TRBD1 covers 10 bases. Germline V gene sequence: CDR1 LGHNA, CDR2 YSLEER. V gave up 4 bases and J gave up 3 bases; unmatched junction bases: 7. This CDR3 is 16 amino acids long. This CDR3 is CASSLQTGGLTDTQYF. The CDR3 bases are TGCGCCAGCAGCCTCCAGACAGGGGGCTTAACAGATACGCAGTATTTT.

The rearrangement joins TRBV5-1 to TRBJ2-1; 9 bases map to TRBD2. V was clipped by 0 bases and J by 4 bases; unmatched bases: 2. CDR1 and CDR2 (germline): SGHRS, YFSETQ. The CDR3 has 15 residues. CDR3 loop: CASSLGLAAYNEQFF. Here the CDR3 DNA reads TGCGCCAGCAGCTTGGGACTAGCGGCATACAATGAGCAGTTCTTC.

This chain links TRBV4-3 with TRBJ2-1; TRBD1 matches at 11 bases. From germline, CDR1 is LGHNA and CDR2 YSLEER. J lost 8 bases, V lost 4 bases, and 4 bases had no gene match. The CDR3 extends over 14 amino acids. CDR3 in amino acids: CASSLDRGRDEQFF. CDR3 nucleotides: TGCGCCAGCAGCCTGGACAGGGGGCGGGATGAGCAGTTCTTC.

The chain couples TRBV5-1 to TRBJ1-3, with 7 bases identical to TRBD1. This CDR3 region has 14 residues. Germline loops: CDR1 SGHRS, CDR2 YFSETQ. V shed 4 bases and J 2 bases; nucleotides not matched to a gene: 3. Here the CDR3 reads CASSAQGAGNTIYF. As DNA, the CDR3 is TGCGCCAGCAGCGCGCAGGGGGCTGGAAACACCATATATTTT.